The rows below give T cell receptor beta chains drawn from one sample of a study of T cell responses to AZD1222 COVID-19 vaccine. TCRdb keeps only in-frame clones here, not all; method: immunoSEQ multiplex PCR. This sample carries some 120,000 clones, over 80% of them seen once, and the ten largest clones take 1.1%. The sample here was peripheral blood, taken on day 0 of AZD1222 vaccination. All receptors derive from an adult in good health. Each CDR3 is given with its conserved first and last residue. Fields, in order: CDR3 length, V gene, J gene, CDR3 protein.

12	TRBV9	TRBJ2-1	CASSARYNEQFF
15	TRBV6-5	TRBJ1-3	CASRRQGPSGNTIYF
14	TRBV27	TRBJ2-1	CASSFQGPYNEQFF
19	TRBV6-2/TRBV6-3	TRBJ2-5	CASSYSMGLAGVSLETQYF
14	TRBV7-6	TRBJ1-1	CASSLAVSGTEAFF
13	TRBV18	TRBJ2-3	CASSRGSGDTQYF
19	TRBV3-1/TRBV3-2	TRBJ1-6	CASSQRGRTRRNNNSPLHF
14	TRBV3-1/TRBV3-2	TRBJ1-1	CASSPTGSDTEAFF
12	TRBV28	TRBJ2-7	CASSPLISEQYF
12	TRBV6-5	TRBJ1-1	CASTEGTRAAFF
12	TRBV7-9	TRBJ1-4	CASSLTRGKLFF
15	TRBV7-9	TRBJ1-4	CASSFMIATNEKLFF
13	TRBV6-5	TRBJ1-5	CASKSSYNQPQHF
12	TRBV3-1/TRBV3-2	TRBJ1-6	CASSQKGISLHF
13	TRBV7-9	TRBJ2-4	CASSLIAKNIQYF
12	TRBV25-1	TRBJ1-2	CASSPAGGGYTF
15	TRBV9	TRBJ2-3	CASSALSGRTDTQYF
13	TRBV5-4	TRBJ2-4	CASSPVPSDPGTF
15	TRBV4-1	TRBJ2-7	CASSQDETGGYEQYF
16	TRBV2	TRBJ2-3	CASSAGLAGGTDTQYF